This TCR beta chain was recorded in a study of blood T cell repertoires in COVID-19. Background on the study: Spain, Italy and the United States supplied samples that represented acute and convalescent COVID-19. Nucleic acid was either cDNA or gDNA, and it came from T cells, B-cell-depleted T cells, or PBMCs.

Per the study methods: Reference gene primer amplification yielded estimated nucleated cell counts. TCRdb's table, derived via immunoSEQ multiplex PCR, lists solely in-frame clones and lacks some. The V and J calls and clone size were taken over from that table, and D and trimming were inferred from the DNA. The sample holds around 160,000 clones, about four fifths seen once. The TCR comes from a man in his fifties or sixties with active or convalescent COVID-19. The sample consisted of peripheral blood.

The CDR3 nucleotides are TGTGCCAGCAGCCAGGGACAGGGGGCTCAGCCCCAGCATTTT. Its protein is CASSQGQGAQPQHF. J is TRBJ1-5 and V is TRBV3-1 (or the pseudogene TRBV3-2), with 12 bases matching TRBD1. Trimming took 3 bases from V and 6 from J; bases not matched to a gene: 0. The CDR3 spans 14 residues. Germline CDR1 LGHDT, CDR2 YNNKEL (reference sequence).